The clone carrying this TCR beta chain has a handful of counts. Antigen specificity is unknown. TCRdb reanalysed the 5' RACE reads using MiXCR and keeps one entry per CDR3 protein. The table shows under 450,000 distinct CDR3 sequences, with less than 20% occurring only once. The CDR3 covers 16 residues. From germline, CDR1 is MNHEY and CDR2 SVGAGI. J was trimmed by 7 bases and V by 5 bases; bases with no gene match: 11. The sample originates from a study of identical twins. Study findings and constraints: The abundant beta clonotypes from cord blood had fewer insertions, and memory repertoires had none of this. With monozygotic twins, out-of-frame TCR alpha sharing exceeded what models estimated. Analyses of zero insertions could be partly confounded by invariant MAIT and iNKT cells.

The TCR originated in a man aged 50 to 60 in good health. The material sequenced was naive T cells sorted from blood. The chain uses TRBV6-5 and TRBJ1-2; TRBD1 aligns across 12 bases. CDR3 DNA: TGTGCCAGCAGTAACCTCCCGGGACAGGGGGCGAGTGGCTACACCTTC. Its translation is CASSNLPGQGASGYTF.